This TCR beta chain was retrieved from a study of blood T cells in healthy people across ages. A second PCR, run for roughly 7 to 11 cycles, used a sample-barcoded 5' primer plus a J-beta primer mix. TCRdb reprocessed the 5' RACE reads with MiXCR, giving one entry per CDR3 protein. Among hundreds of thousands of distinct CDR3 sequences listed, 32% were seen once. Study findings and constraints: In long-lived donors, naive CD4+ cell counts and diversity exceeded those of aged donors.

V shed 3 bases, J shed 7 bases, and the junction held 13 bases outside the gene matches. CDR1 and CDR2 (germline): SGHRS, YFSETQ. The CDR3 extends over 17 amino acids. Each individual donor underwent a draw of about 9.9 milliliters of peripheral blood. This clonotype was seen only a few times. Its antigen remains unknown. The sample taken for sequencing was blood. V is TRBV5-1 and J is TRBJ2-1; TRBD2 matches at 10 bases. The receptor was derived from a woman aged 80 or over in good health. This CDR3 reads CASSSAASGGAGNEQFF. DNA for the CDR3: TGCGCCAGCAGCTCGGCAGCGAGCGGGGGGGCCGGGAATGAGCAGTTCTTC.